Listed below are T cell receptor beta chains from one sample, sequenced in a study of Ad26.COV2.S vaccination and SARS-CoV-2 variants. Using immunoSEQ multiplex PCR, the repertoire was profiled, and TCRdb retains in-frame clones only, with some absent. The sample carries 300,000 to 350,000 clones, approximately 86% recorded once. Sequenced material: peripheral blood, taken in a trial of Ad26.COV2.S vaccine versus placebo. Receptors were obtained from a person between 18 and 59 years old who received the Ad26.COV2.S COVID-19 vaccine or a placebo. Each CDR3 is given without its conserved first and last residue. The order of the fields is J gene, V gene, CDR3 protein.

TRBJ1-1	TRBV5-1	ASSLDLVVAEAF
TRBJ2-3	TRBV6-2/TRBV6-3	ASSYYGSTDTQY
TRBJ2-3	TRBV2	ASNGAVTDTQY
TRBJ1-5	TRBV6-1	ASSGGQLYSNQPQH
TRBJ2-7	TRBV11-3	ASSPGDTAYEQY
TRBJ1-2	TRBV7-2	ASRHQGGTNYGYT
TRBJ1-5	TRBV6-1	ASSDRYQPQH
TRBJ2-7	TRBV5-1	ASSTLAGGDYEQY
TRBJ2-3	TRBV10-3	AISGGWEQY
TRBJ1-1	TRBV7-6	ASSTGQGMNTEAF
TRBJ1-5	TRBV3-1/TRBV3-2	ASSPGQGGSQPQH
TRBJ1-2	TRBV28	ASSSSQGLGYT
TRBJ2-3	TRBV7-9	ASYSQAPSTDTQY
TRBJ2-2	TRBV19	ASSTPGLTNTGELF
TRBJ2-1	TRBV5-6	ASSLSGWDEQF
TRBJ2-7	TRBV5-1	ASSFRARDRGNEQY
TRBJ1-2	TRBV11-1	ASSLDSNYGYT
TRBJ2-5	TRBV5-1	ASSGGLSRETQY
TRBJ2-1	TRBV28	ASRPARTYNEQF
TRBJ2-7	TRBV4-1	ASSQGGRYEQY
TRBJ1-1	TRBV5-1	ASSGEGLGTEAF
TRBJ2-7	TRBV6-5	ASSYAPYYEQY
TRBJ1-4	TRBV30	AWSVRDRAEKLF
TRBJ1-1	TRBV7-3	ASRRSIMNTEAF
TRBJ2-1	TRBV4-2	ASSQDLVRDSGWNEQF
TRBJ1-5	TRBV28	ASSLYPGGSRQPQH
TRBJ1-3	TRBV7-2	ASSRDRESNTIY
TRBJ2-5	TRBV7-9	ASSVGLAVQETQY
TRBJ2-7	TRBV30	AWTPGAHEQY
TRBJ2-4	TRBV11-2	ASSLVSSRGLEAIQY
TRBJ2-7	TRBV24-1	ATSDWSGREQY
TRBJ1-4	TRBV4-1	ASSQVQGEKLF
TRBJ1-1	TRBV11-2	ASSLEWGSGAF
TRBJ1-1	TRBV6-5	ASSYVRGGSEAF
TRBJ1-1	TRBV18	ASSPGLETEAF
TRBJ2-5	TRBV24-1	ATSDGPLVVGTQETQY
TRBJ1-1	TRBV7-8	ASSLAPLDQNTEAF
TRBJ2-1	TRBV4-1	ASSQPLGTSGTYNEQF
TRBJ2-5	TRBV29-1	SVDSGAQETQY
TRBJ1-3	TRBV5-6	ASSLRLSGNTIY